This TCR beta chain was recorded in a study of identical twins. TCRdb analysed the 5' RACE reads with MiXCR anew, one entry per CDR3 protein. The table shows 220,000 or so distinct CDR3 sequences, with about 7% occurring only once. The sample holds a few counts of this clonotype. The CDR3 runs 16 residues. Germline V CDR1 and CDR2: SGHRS, YFSETQ. Losses at the gene ends were 0 bases for V and 8 bases for J; bases not matched to a gene: 6. This same sample was also taken into another study, of yellow fever vaccine responses in identical twins.

The rearrangement uses TRBV5-1 and TRBJ2-1, with 12 bases fitting TRBD2. Sequenced: memory (CD45RO+) T cells sorted from blood. The source of this sequence is a woman younger than 35 in good health. CDR3 bases: TGCGCCAGCAGCTTGGCCGCGACTAGCGGGAGCGATGAGCAGTTCTTC. Amino acids: CASSLAATSGSDEQFF.